The 32 T cell receptor beta chains listed next were all sequenced from one sample in a study of T cell responses to AZD1222 COVID-19 vaccine. This table comes from immunoSEQ multiplex PCR, and its TCRdb copy is limited to in-frame clones, with some not included. Here the sample spans 60,000 or so clones, around 83% being singletons. The specimen comprised peripheral blood, sampled on day 0 of AZD1222 vaccination. These receptors were taken from an adult in good health.

This chain uses TRBV28 with TRBJ2-5, with TRBD2 matching 10 bases. V shed 4 bases, J shed 6 bases, and the junction held 8 bases outside the gene matches. The CDR3 runs 15 residues. Germline CDR1 reads MDHEN; CDR2 reads SYDVKM. CDR3 sequence: CASSWSGRARKTQYF. DNA for the CDR3: TGTGCCAGCAGTTGGAGCGGGAGGGCCAGAAAGACCCAGTACTTC.

The chain is built from TRBV21-1 and TRBJ2-2; the DNA was not used to check the table's D call, TRBD2. TRBV21-1 is a recognized pseudogene. The length of the CDR3 is 17 residues. This chain's CDR3 is CASSFRIPGRGSGELFF. In DNA form, the CDR3 reads TGTGCCAGCAGCTTCCGTATCCCCGGGAGAGGGTCCGGGGAGCTGTTTTTT.

The chain is built from TRBV5-1 and TRBJ1-1, with 9 bases matching TRBD1. V shed 2 bases and J 1 base; nucleotides not matched to a gene: 6. CDR1 and CDR2 from the germline V gene are SGHRS and YFSETQ. The CDR3 consists of 16 residues. CDR3 region: CASSLVDRGRNTEAFF. The CDR3, as DNA: TGCGCCAGCAGCTTAGTAGACAGGGGGAGGAACACTGAAGCTTTCTTT.

The genes are TRBV7-9 and TRBJ1-1; D remains ambiguous. The germline V gene has CDR1 SEHNR and CDR2 FQNEAQ (reference sequence). V lost 1 base to trimming and J lost 1 base, with 7 bases between them. The CDR3 has 14 residues. The CDR3 DNA reads TGTGCCAGCAGCTTAGAGTGGGGGAACACTGAAGCTTTCTTT. This encodes CASSLEWGNTEAFF.

This clone was picked up a small number of times. This chain joins TRBV6-2 or TRBV6-3 and TRBJ1-4; D unclear. Deletions cut 4 bases from V and 10 bases from J, with 7 bases between. This CDR3 spans 11 amino acids. Germline CDR1 and CDR2: MNHEY and SVGEGT. The CDR3 spells CASSLSGKLFF. Here the CDR3 DNA reads TGTGCCAGCAGTTTAAGCGGAAAACTGTTTTTT.

This clone has just one count. V is TRBV10-3 and J is TRBJ1-2; tentative D call: TRBD1 (5 bases). Germline V lookup: CDR1 ENHRY, CDR2 SYGVKD. The CDR3 is made up of 13 amino acids. V lost 11 bases to trimming and J lost 6 bases, with 19 bases between them. The CDR3 protein is CASSPGRDHGYTF. CDR3 nucleotide sequence: TGTGCCTCCTCACCGGGGAGGGACCATGGCTACACCTTC.

The rearrangement joins TRBV28 to TRBJ2-1, with 8 bases identical to TRBD1. With 3 bases clipped from V and 11 bases from J, the junction kept 9 bases outside the gene matches. Germline V gives CDR1 MDHEN, CDR2 SYDVKM. CDR3 length: 14 residues. The CDR3 reads CASSFPGTGWKQFF. The CDR3 region has the DNA TGTGCCAGCAGTTTCCCCGGGACAGGTTGGAAGCAGTTCTTC. The variable domain in full, with the rest retrieved from reference TRBV28 and TRBJ2-1, is DVKVTQSSRYLVKRTGEKVFLECVQDMDHENMFWYRQDPGLGLRLIYFSYDVKMKEKGDIPEGYSVSREKKERFSLILESASTNQTSMYLCASSFPGTGWKQFFGPGTRLTVL.

The rearrangement uses TRBV18 and TRBJ2-5; unclear D gene. Germline values: CDR1 KGHSH, CDR2 LQKENI. Between the trimmed V and J ends, which lost 0 bases and 5 bases, there was a span of 10 bases. The CDR3 runs to 14 residues. The CDR3 DNA sequence: TGTGCCAGCTCACCACCGGGCAGGCCGGAGACCCAGTACTTC. Its protein product is CASSPPGRPETQYF.

The CDR3 loop reads CATSRSRQGGEGYTF. CDR3 in DNA: TGTGCCACCAGCAGGTCCCGACAGGGGGGAGAGGGCTACACCTTC. The chain combines TRBV15 with TRBJ1-2, with 9 bases matching TRBD1. With V trimmed by 3 bases and J by 8 bases, 10 bases remained unmatched. CDR1 and CDR2 from the germline V gene are LNHNV and YYDKDF (reference sequence). This CDR3 contains 15 residues.

The V gene is TRBV7-9, the J gene TRBJ1-5; D is perhaps TRBD1 (6 bases). CDR1 is SEHNR, CDR2 FQNEAQ, per germline (reference sequence). The CDR3 loop spans 16 amino acids. The ends were cut back, 2 bases at V and 2 bases at J, with 13 bases in the middle. This CDR3 is CASSLFLGGGNQPQHF. CDR3 DNA: TGTGCCAGCAGCTTATTTCTAGGGGGTGGCAATCAGCCCCAGCATTTT.

This clone has a single count. The chain has TRBV20-1 and TRBJ2-7; D gene unclear. The germline V gene encodes CDR1 DFQATT and CDR2 SNEGSKA (reference sequence). With 0 bases removed from V and 5 bases from J, the gap between germline ends came to 5 bases. The length of the CDR3 is 11 residues. This CDR3 reads CSAREDHEQYV. CDR3 coding DNA: TGCAGTGCTAGAGAAGACCACGAGCAGTACGTC.

The chain couples TRBV21-1 to TRBJ2-7; the table's D call of TRBD1 was not tested on the DNA. TRBV21-1 is a listed pseudogene. This CDR3 region has 18 residues. This CDR3 is CASSPRGVGNRGSYEQYV. The CDR3 DNA reads TGTGCCAGCAGCCCTCGCGGCGTCGGAAACAGGGGGTCCTACGAGCAGTACGTC.

V usage is TRBV2 and J usage is TRBJ1-2, with D maybe TRBD1 (5 bases). The CDR3 sequence is 11 residues long. Trimming stripped 6 bases from V and 7 bases from J, with 9 bases between. CDR1 is SNHLY, CDR2 FYNNEI, per germline. The CDR3 nucleotides are TGTGCCAGCAGGGGGGACGGTGGCTACACCTTC. The encoded protein is CASRGDGGYTF.

This clone was picked up one time. The chain employs TRBV5-1 and TRBJ2-1, with D maybe TRBD2 (6 bases). Germline V gene sequence: CDR1 SGHRS, CDR2 YFSETQ. V was shortened by 0 bases and J by 8 bases, with 15 bases between the two germline ends. There are 15 residues in the CDR3. The CDR3, as DNA: TGCGCCAGCAGCTTGGGACTAGGGGTACTCTATGAGCAGTTCTTC. Its protein is CASSLGLGVLYEQFF.

The rearrangement links TRBV5-1 to TRBJ2-5; D uncertain. Germline V lookup: CDR1 SGHRS, CDR2 YFSETQ. CDR3 length: 15 residues. V lost 0 bases to trimming and J lost 7 bases, with 16 bases between them. The CDR3 nucleotides read TGCGCCAGCAGCTTGGAGAGTATAGGGCTTGGGACCCAGTACTTC. Protein: CASSLESIGLGTQYF. Full variable domain (rest looked up from reference TRBV5-1 and TRBJ2-5): KAGVTQTPRYLIKTRGQQVTLSCSPISGHRSVSWYQQTPGQGLQFLFEYFSETQRNKGNFPGRFSGRQFSNSRSEMNVSTLELGDSALYLCASSLESIGLGTQYFGPGTRLLVL.

The chain couples TRBV5-1 to TRBJ2-5, with D possibly TRBD2 on 5 matching bases. The ends were cut back, 2 bases at V and 7 bases at J, with 12 bases in the middle. Germline V CDR1 and CDR2: SGHRS, YFSETQ. The CDR3 sequence is 13 residues long. CDR3: CASSFGKEGTQYF. In nucleotides, the CDR3 is TGCGCCAGCAGCTTTGGCAAAGAGGGGACCCAGTACTTC.

The CDR3: CASSDPLQGFTEAFF. The CDR3 region has the DNA TGTGCCAGCAGTGACCCATTACAGGGTTTTACTGAAGCTTTCTTT. The chain recombines TRBV6-4 with TRBJ1-1; D might be TRBD1 (6 bases). Germline CDR1 and CDR2: MRHNA and SNTAGT. This CDR3 has 15 amino acids. V lost 2 bases and J lost 5, with 15 bases in between.

The J gene is TRBJ2-1, the V gene TRBV9, with a weak D call TRBD2 (6 bases). Per germline, CDR1 SGDLS and CDR2 YYNGEE. The V end was cut by 0 bases, the J end by 6 bases, with 10 bases between. The CDR3 is made up of 14 amino acids. CDR3 residues: CASSVDGSSNEQFF. In DNA, the CDR3 is TGTGCCAGCAGCGTAGACGGGAGTAGCAATGAGCAGTTCTTC.

This sequence joins TRBV27 and TRBJ1-2; TRBD1 matches 12 bases. The CDR3 runs to 14 residues. V dropped 6 bases and J dropped 8; count of bases not matched to a gene: 7. CDR1 is MNHEY, CDR2 SMNVEV, per germline (reference sequence). The CDR3 DNA follows: TGTGCCAGCAGCCGGGACAGGGGGCGAGGAGGCTACACCTTC. This sequence encodes CASSRDRGRGGYTF.

This clone was seen a single time. J is TRBJ1-4 and V is TRBV3-1 (or the pseudogene TRBV3-2); 10 nucleotides line up with TRBD1. The CDR3 length is 17 residues. The ends lost 6 bases at V and 2 bases at J; junction bases unmatched: 9. Looked up from germline, CDR1 is LGHDT and CDR2 is YNNKEL (reference sequence). The CDR3 is CASRREDRGLTNEKLFF. The CDR3 DNA follows: TGTGCCAGCAGAAGGGAGGACAGGGGGTTGACTAATGAAAAACTGTTTTTT.

V usage is TRBV4-3 and J usage is TRBJ2-2; 7 nucleotides agree with TRBD2. The length of the CDR3 is 15 residues. Per germline, CDR1 LGHNA and CDR2 YSLEER. J gave up 6 bases and V 6 bases, and 10 bases lay outside the gene matches. The CDR3 loop reads CASRRGSGLSGELFF. The DNA for the CDR3 is TGCGCCAGCAGACGAGGTAGCGGGCTATCCGGGGAGCTGTTTTTT.

The gene calls are TRBV27 and TRBJ2-2; no reliable D call. Germline V gene lookup returns CDR1 MNHEY and CDR2 SMNVEV (reference sequence). This CDR3 comprises 13 residues. Trimming removed 9 bases from V and 4 bases from J, with 12 bases in between. The CDR3 loop reads CARKTDGTGELFF. CDR3 DNA sequence: TGTGCCAGGAAGACGGACGGCACCGGGGAGCTGTTTTTT.

The J gene is TRBJ1-5, the V gene TRBV6-6; 8 nucleotides line up with TRBD1. Germline lookup yields CDR1 MNHNY and CDR2 SVGAGI (reference sequence). This CDR3 is 16 amino acids long. The V and J ends lost 6 bases and 4 bases, in that order; junction bases with no gene match: 11. The chain's CDR3 is CASRGTGGTRNQPQHF. CDR3 coding DNA: TGTGCCAGCAGGGGCACAGGGGGAACGAGGAATCAGCCCCAGCATTTT.

The J gene is TRBJ2-3, the V gene TRBV24-1; 15 bases map to TRBD2. Per the germline V gene, CDR1 is KGHDR and CDR2 is SFDVKD. Unmatched junction bases numbered 9, after V lost 4 bases and J lost 8 bases. The length of the CDR3 is 17 residues. The CDR3, as DNA: TGTGCCACCAGTGAACATGGGACTAGCGGGAGGACAACTACGCAGTATTTT. It specifies CATSEHGTSGRTTTQYF.

This sequence joins TRBV7-3 and TRBJ2-1, with 9 bases lining up with TRBD2. CDR1 is SGHTA, CDR2 FQGTGA, per germline. This CDR3 is built from 16 residues. Trimming at V came to 5 bases and at J to 7 bases, leaving 12 bases not matched to a gene. The CDR3 reads CASSPGGLAGFNEQFF. CDR3 DNA sequence: TGTGCCAGCAGCCCTGGAGGCCTAGCGGGATTTAATGAGCAGTTCTTC.

The gene calls are TRBV19 and TRBJ2-2; 7 bases line up with TRBD2. The germline V gene encodes CDR1 LNHDA and CDR2 SQIVND (reference sequence). V trimming: 5 bases; J trimming: 0 bases; junction bases outside the gene matches: 9. The CDR3 has 17 amino acids. The CDR3 DNA sequence: TGTGCCAGTAGTCCTACCCCCGGGACTACGAACACCGGGGAGCTGTTTTTT. As protein: CASSPTPGTTNTGELFF. Supplemented by reference TRBV19 and TRBJ2-2, the full variable domain reads DGGITQSPKYLFRKEGQNVTLSCEQNLNHDAMYWYRQDPGQGLRLIYYSQIVNDFQKGDIAEGYSVSREKKESFPLTVTSAQKNPTAFYLCASSPTPGTTNTGELFFGEGSRLTVL.

This chain uses TRBV15 with TRBJ2-3; D may be TRBD2 (7 bases). V was pared by 7 bases and J by 6 bases, with 20 bases between. Looked up from germline, CDR1 is LNHNV and CDR2 is YYDKDF (reference sequence). The CDR3 totals 15 residues. CDR3 region: CATMAQGRVFDTQYF. The CDR3 coding sequence is TGTGCCACCATGGCCCAGGGGAGGGTTTTCGATACGCAGTATTTT.

The rearrangement links TRBV28 to TRBJ1-4; D ambiguous. Germline V CDR1 and CDR2: MDHEN, SYDVKM. V was clipped by 3 bases and J by 0 bases, with 5 bases between them. There are 14 residues in the CDR3. CDR3 sequence reads: CASSFFATNEKLFF. DNA of the CDR3: TGTGCCAGCAGTTTCTTCGCAACTAATGAAAAACTGTTTTTT.

The chain carries TRBV6-5 and TRBJ1-5; possibly TRBD1 for D (5 bases). CDR3 length: 13 amino acids. V was shortened by 6 bases and J by 4 bases, with 10 bases between the two germline ends. Germline V gives CDR1 MNHEY, CDR2 SVGAGI. CDR3 sequence: CASRPQENQPQHF. The CDR3 nucleotides are TGTGCCAGCAGACCACAGGAAAATCAGCCCCAGCATTTT.

This chain uses TRBV29-1 with TRBJ2-7; possible D gene TRBD2, 6 bases. CDR1 is SQVTM and CDR2 is ANQGSEA in the germline V gene. The CDR3 totals 14 residues. Trimming removed 0 bases at V and 6 bases at J, with 15 bases between. CDR3 sequence reads: CSVEEEGPKCEQYV. CDR3 bases: TGCAGCGTTGAAGAGGAGGGACCGAAATGCGAGCAGTACGTC.

This chain links TRBV5-5 with TRBJ2-7; D not resolved. This CDR3 is built from 15 residues. The V end was cut by 1 base, the J end by 4 bases, with 15 bases between. Germline CDR1 SGHKS, CDR2 YYEKEE (reference sequence). The CDR3 loop is CASSLLDLTDYEQYV. For the CDR3, the DNA is TGTGCCAGCAGCTTGCTCGACCTTACCGATTACGAGCAGTACGTC.

The chain joins TRBV10-3 to TRBJ2-3; TRBD1 matches at 10 bases. The germline V gene encodes CDR1 ENHRY and CDR2 SYGVKD. There are 15 residues in the CDR3. V lost 6 bases and J lost 5; bases outside the gene matches: 8. The DNA for the CDR3 is TGTGCCATCAGAGCCGACAGGGGGCATAAAGATACGCAGTATTTT. As protein: CAIRADRGHKDTQYF.